Presented here are 26 T cell receptor beta chains from one specimen sequenced in a study of blood T cell repertoires in COVID-19. Clones were sequenced by immunoSEQ multiplex PCR, and TCRdb holds only the in-frame ones, with some missing. The sample includes approximately 200,000 clones, around 86% of them seen just once. The sequencing sample was made of PBMCs or T cells enriched from blood (not recorded which). The source of these receptors is a man aged 30 to 39 in a cohort exposed to, infected with or recovered from COVID-19 (not recorded which).

The rearrangement links TRBV4-1 to TRBJ1-3; D is unclear. V was clipped by 4 bases and J by 4 bases, with 17 bases between them. Germline V gives CDR1 MGHRA, CDR2 YSYEKL. The CDR3 covers 16 residues. CDR3 DNA sequence: TGCGCCAGCAGCCCAGGTATAACGGTCTCCGGAAACACCATATATTTT. Translated, it gives CASSPGITVSGNTIYF.

The chain carries TRBV28 and TRBJ2-2; TRBD1 might be the D (6 bases). In germline, CDR1 is MDHEN, CDR2 SYDVKM. V was trimmed by 5 bases and J by 3 bases, leaving 22 bases between them. The CDR3 is made up of 18 amino acids. The CDR3 DNA sequence: TGTGCCAGCAGTCCCCGCCCCCCAGGGGTAGGGGACACCGGGGAGCTGTTTTTT. This translates into CASSPRPPGVGDTGELFF.

The chain is built from TRBV19 and TRBJ1-2; 7 bases match TRBD1. The germline V gene encodes CDR1 LNHDA and CDR2 SQIVND (reference sequence). The CDR3 is made up of 14 amino acids. V was clipped by 10 bases and J by 2 bases; unmatched bases: 10. CDR3 in DNA: TGTGCCACGACGCTAACAGGGGCGAACTATGGCTACACCTTC. Translated, it gives CATTLTGANYGYTF.

J is TRBJ1-4 and V is TRBV12-3 or TRBV12-4; D call uncertain. The length of the CDR3 is 13 residues. V was trimmed by 3 bases and J by 4 bases, leaving 6 bases between them. Here the CDR3 DNA reads TGTGCCAGCAGTTTGAATAGTAATGAAAAACTGTTTTTT. Translating it yields CASSLNSNEKLFF.

This chain connects TRBV7-9 to TRBJ2-7, with TRBD1 matching over 10 bases. The CDR3 extends over 13 amino acids. Per germline, CDR1 SEHNR and CDR2 FQNEAQ (reference sequence). The V segment lost 7 bases and the J segment 6 bases; nucleotides outside the gene matches: 6. CDR3: CASTQTGGSEQYF. CDR3 nucleotides: TGTGCCAGCACCCAGACAGGGGGCTCCGAGCAGTACTTC. Variable domain in full (rest from reference TRBV7-9 and TRBJ2-7): DTGVSQNPRHKITKRGQNVTFRCDPISEHNRLYWYRQTLGQGPEFLTYFQNEAQLEKSRLLSDRFSAERPKGSFSTLEIQRTEQGDSAMYLCASTQTGGSEQYFGPGTRLTVT.

V and J are TRBV11-2 and TRBJ1-2; 7 bases map to TRBD1. The CDR3 loop spans 15 amino acids. J was trimmed by 6 bases and V by 5 bases; bases with no gene match: 12. In germline, CDR1 is SGHAT, CDR2 FQNNGV. This chain's CDR3 is CASSLRQGATDGYTF. The CDR3 coding sequence is TGTGCCAGCAGCCTACGACAGGGCGCTACGGATGGCTACACCTTC.

This clone has more than one count but fewer than ten. J is TRBJ2-2 and V is TRBV28; 8 bases are a match to TRBD2. The CDR3 consists of 18 residues. V shed 7 bases and J 7 bases; nucleotides not matched to a gene: 20. Germline loops: CDR1 MDHEN, CDR2 SYDVKM. The CDR3 coding sequence is TGTGCCAGCAACCCCCGTGGAAGACTAGCGACCCCGGTCGGGGAGCTGTTTTTT. It encodes CASNPRGRLATPVGELFF.

This CDR3 reads CASSVGSDYGYTF. As DNA, the CDR3 is TGTGCCAGCAGCGTAGGGTCGGACTATGGCTACACCTTC. The chain carries TRBV9 and TRBJ1-2; D is ambiguous. The CDR3 has 13 residues. Germline CDR1 SGDLS, CDR2 YYNGEE. Trimming cost V 0 bases and J 3 bases, with 6 bases left between them.

The chain recombines TRBV28 with TRBJ1-1, with D unclear. The germline V gene encodes CDR1 MDHEN and CDR2 SYDVKM. The CDR3 runs 14 residues. Deletions cut 3 bases from V and 2 bases from J, with 10 bases between. The CDR3 is CASSFQAANTEAFF. CDR3 nucleotide sequence: TGTGCCAGCAGTTTTCAGGCTGCAAACACTGAAGCTTTCTTT.

This chain uses TRBV7-2 with TRBJ2-1; the D gene is possibly TRBD1 (5 bases). The germline V gene has CDR1 SGHTA and CDR2 FQGNSA. This CDR3 has 16 residues. V was clipped by 2 bases and J by 3 bases, with 14 bases between them. CDR3 region: CASSLRGRAVYNEQFF. The CDR3 nucleotides read TGTGCCAGCAGCTTAAGGGGTCGGGCAGTCTACAATGAGCAGTTCTTC.

This clone was seen just once. V gene TRBV27 combines with J gene TRBJ1-3; D perhaps matches TRBD1 (6 bases). Looked up from germline, CDR1 is MNHEY and CDR2 is SMNVEV (reference sequence). The CDR3 totals 13 residues. V dropped 5 bases and J dropped 3 bases, with 8 bases sitting between them. CDR3 protein: CASSPGVGNTIYF. CDR3 bases: TGTGCCAGCAGTCCAGGGGTTGGAAACACCATATATTTT.

The gene calls are TRBV28 and TRBJ1-4; D unclear. Germline CDR1 MDHEN, CDR2 SYDVKM. The CDR3 is 14 amino acids. Trimming took off 6 bases at V and 8 bases at J, with 16 bases between the two ends. The CDR3 is CASSLSPEREKLFF. The CDR3 DNA follows: TGTGCCAGCAGCCTCAGCCCCGAGAGGGAAAAACTGTTTTTT.

This clone appeared once. This sequence joins TRBV7-9 and TRBJ1-3, with 7 bases lining up with TRBD1. CDR1 is SEHNR, CDR2 FQNEAQ, per germline (reference sequence). The CDR3 sequence is 18 residues long. V gave up 5 bases and J gave up 1 base; unmatched junction bases: 14. This CDR3 reads CASSPSFVTGESGNTIYF. DNA of the CDR3: TGTGCCAGCAGCCCCTCTTTCGTAACAGGGGAGTCTGGAAACACCATATATTTT.

The chain carries TRBV7-3 and TRBJ1-1, with 10 bases fitting TRBD1. CDR3 length: 15 residues. Germline CDR1 SGHTA, CDR2 FQGTGA. Trimming cost V 3 bases and J 3 bases; bases outside gene matches: 4. The DNA for the CDR3 is TGTGCCAGCAGCTTGGGACAGGGGACACACACTGAAGCTTTCTTT. Amino acids: CASSLGQGTHTEAFF.

V and J are TRBV11-2 and TRBJ1-1; no clear D. Germline V gives CDR1 SGHAT, CDR2 FQNNGV. This CDR3 has 13 residues. V shed 3 bases and J shed 3 bases, with 8 bases lying between them. In DNA form, the CDR3 reads TGTGCCAGCAGCTTGGGAGTTTACACTGAAGCTTTCTTT. The encoded protein is CASSLGVYTEAFF.

This chain connects TRBV28 to TRBJ2-3; the match to TRBD2 covers 8 bases. Germline lookup yields CDR1 MDHEN and CDR2 SYDVKM. Trimming removed 3 bases from V and 5 bases from J; junction bases left unmatched: 10. CDR3 length: 16 residues. The DNA for the CDR3 is TGTGCCAGCAGTTTTAGAACGGGAGGGCCTGGAGATACGCAGTATTTT. Its protein is CASSFRTGGPGDTQYF.

Only a few counts were recorded for this clone. The CDR3 DNA follows: TGTGCCAGTAGTAGTCGTGGGTCTCTCTCGGGGGAGTACTTC. It is translated as CASSSRGSLSGEYF. The chain combines TRBV19 with TRBJ2-7; D might be TRBD2 (6 bases). Trimming pared 4 bases from V and 11 bases from J, leaving 21 bases between. CDR3 length: 14 amino acids. CDR1 LNHDA and CDR2 SQIVND come from the germline V gene (reference sequence).

V usage is TRBV28 and J usage is TRBJ1-3; D remains ambiguous. Germline V CDR1 and CDR2: MDHEN, SYDVKM. V lost 2 bases to trimming and J lost 4 bases, with 15 bases between them. The CDR3 sequence is 16 residues long. CDR3 residues: CASSLENRALGNTIYF. The CDR3 nucleotides read TGTGCCAGCAGTTTAGAAAACAGAGCACTGGGAAACACCATATATTTT.

The V and J genes are TRBV7-6 and TRBJ2-1; 8 bases are a match to TRBD1. CDR1 and CDR2 from the germline V gene are SGHVS and FNYEAQ. The CDR3 has 14 amino acids. The V and J ends lost 4 bases and 6 bases, in that order; junction bases with no gene match: 5. The CDR3 protein is CASSSPDRVNEQFF. In DNA form, the CDR3 reads TGTGCCAGCAGCTCTCCGGACAGGGTCAATGAGCAGTTCTTC.

The V call is TRBV5-1, the J call TRBJ2-1; TRBD1 matches 9 bases. The CDR3 totals 16 residues. Unmatched junction bases numbered 13, after V lost 4 bases and J lost 8 bases. Germline lookup yields CDR1 SGHRS and CDR2 YFSETQ. CDR3 sequence: CASSPGQGLLVDEQFF. CDR3 nucleotide sequence: TGCGCCAGCAGCCCCGGACAGGGGCTCCTCGTTGATGAGCAGTTCTTC. Using reference TRBV5-1 and TRBJ2-1 for the parts outside the CDR3, the full variable domain is KAGVTQTPRYLIKTRGQQVTLSCSPISGHRSVSWYQQTPGQGLQFLFEYFSETQRNKGNFPGRFSGRQFSNSRSEMNVSTLELGDSALYLCASSPGQGLLVDEQFFGPGTRLTVL.

The chain combines TRBV7-2 with TRBJ2-3; TRBD2 matches 13 bases. Trimming at V came to 3 bases and at J to 11 bases, leaving 17 bases not matched to a gene. The V gene's germline CDR1 is SGHTA and CDR2 FQGNSA. The CDR3 is made up of 18 amino acids. DNA for the CDR3: TGTGCCAGCAGCTTTCCCGAACTAGCGGGAGGGCCCAAACTGGTGCAGTATTTT. It translates to CASSFPELAGGPKLVQYF.

The rearrangement uses TRBV10-3 and TRBJ2-1; TRBD2 matches at 7 bases. Germline CDR1 is ENHRY and CDR2 is SYGVKD. This CDR3 contains 16 residues. J gave up 7 bases and V 5 bases, and 14 bases lay outside the gene matches. The CDR3 loop is CAISTLRTSRGNEQFF. In DNA form, the CDR3 reads TGTGCCATCAGTACCCTAAGGACTAGTAGAGGTAATGAGCAGTTCTTC.

The V and J genes are TRBV3-1 (or the pseudogene TRBV3-2) and TRBJ2-6; TRBD1 matches 8 bases. The CDR3 is 18 amino acids. Germline V gene data show CDR1 as LGHDT and CDR2 as YNNKEL (reference sequence). V dropped 8 bases and J dropped 0; count of bases not matched to a gene: 12. Here the CDR3 DNA reads TGTGCCAGCGGGGGCCTAGGACAGGGAAACTCTGGGGCCAACGTCCTGACTTTC. It codes for CASGGLGQGNSGANVLTF.

The chain is built from TRBV4-1 and TRBJ2-4; possibly TRBD2 for D (6 bases). V gave up 0 bases and J gave up 0 bases, with 21 bases separating them. CDR3 size: 20 residues. CDR1 MGHRA and CDR2 YSYEKL come from the germline V gene. The CDR3 DNA reads as TGCGCCAGCAGCCAAGATGGCGACCTCAGGAGGGGTCTAGCCAAAAACATTCAGTACTTC. Residues: CASSQDGDLRRGLAKNIQYF.

CDR3 nucleotide sequence: TGTGCCAGCAGGGAAGCGGGACTTCAGTACTTC. Encoded protein: CASREAGLQYF. The chain uses TRBV12-3 or TRBV12-4 and TRBJ2-4; 7 nucleotides match TRBD2. The CDR3 is made up of 11 amino acids. Trimming at V came to 6 bases and at J to 11 bases, leaving 4 bases not matched to a gene.

This chain links TRBV27 with TRBJ1-5; 8 bases map to TRBD1. With 6 bases clipped from V and 7 bases from J, the junction kept 11 bases outside the gene matches. CDR1 is MNHEY and CDR2 is SMNVEV in the germline V gene (reference sequence). The CDR3 sequence is 15 residues long. As DNA, the CDR3 is TGTGCCAGCAGCCGTACCTCAGGGGGCGGGCAGCCCCAGCATTTT. Its protein product is CASSRTSGGGQPQHF.